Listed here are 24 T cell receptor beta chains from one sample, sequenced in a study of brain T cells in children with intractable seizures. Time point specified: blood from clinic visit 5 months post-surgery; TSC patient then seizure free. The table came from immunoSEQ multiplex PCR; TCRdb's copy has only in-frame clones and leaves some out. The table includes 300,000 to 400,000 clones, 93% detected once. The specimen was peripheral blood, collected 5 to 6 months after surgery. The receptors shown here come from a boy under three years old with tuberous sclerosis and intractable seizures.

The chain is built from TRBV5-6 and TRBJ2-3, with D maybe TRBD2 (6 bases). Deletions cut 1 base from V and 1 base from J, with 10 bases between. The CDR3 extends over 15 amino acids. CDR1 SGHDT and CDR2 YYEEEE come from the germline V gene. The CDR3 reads CASSLKGLRTDTQYF. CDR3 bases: TGTGCCAGCAGCTTGAAGGGACTGCGCACAGATACGCAGTATTTT.

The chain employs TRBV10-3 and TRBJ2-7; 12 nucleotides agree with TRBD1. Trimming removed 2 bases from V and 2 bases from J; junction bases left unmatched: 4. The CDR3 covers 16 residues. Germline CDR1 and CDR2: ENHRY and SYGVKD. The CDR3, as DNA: TGTGCCATCAGTGAGCTGGGACAGGGGGCAACCTACGAGCAGTACTTC. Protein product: CAISELGQGATYEQYF.

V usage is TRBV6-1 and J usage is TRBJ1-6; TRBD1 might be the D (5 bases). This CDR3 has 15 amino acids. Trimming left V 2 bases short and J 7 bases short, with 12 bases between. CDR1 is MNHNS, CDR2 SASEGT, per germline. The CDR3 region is CASSERGRENSPLHF. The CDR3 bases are TGTGCCAGCAGTGAACGTGGCAGGGAAAATTCACCCCTCCACTTT.

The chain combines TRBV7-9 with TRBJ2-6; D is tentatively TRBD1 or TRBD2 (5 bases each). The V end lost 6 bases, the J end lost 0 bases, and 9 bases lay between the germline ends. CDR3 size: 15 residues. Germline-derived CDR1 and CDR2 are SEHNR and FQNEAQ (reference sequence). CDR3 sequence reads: CASRFGTSGANVLTF. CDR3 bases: TGTGCCAGCAGATTTGGGACCTCTGGGGCCAACGTCCTGACTTTC. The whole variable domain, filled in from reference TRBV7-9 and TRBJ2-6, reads DTGVSQNPRHKITKRGQNVTFRCDPISEHNRLYWYRQTLGQGPEFLTYFQNEAQLEKSRLLSDRFSAERPKGSFSTLEIQRTEQGDSAMYLCASRFGTSGANVLTFGAGSRLTVL.

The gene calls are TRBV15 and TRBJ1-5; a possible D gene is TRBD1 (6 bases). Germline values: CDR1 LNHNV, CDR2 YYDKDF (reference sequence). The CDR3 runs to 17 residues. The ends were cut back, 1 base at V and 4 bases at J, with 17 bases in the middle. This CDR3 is CATSRVHREVPNQPQHF. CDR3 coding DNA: TGTGCCACCAGCAGAGTTCACAGGGAGGTGCCGAATCAGCCCCAGCATTTT.

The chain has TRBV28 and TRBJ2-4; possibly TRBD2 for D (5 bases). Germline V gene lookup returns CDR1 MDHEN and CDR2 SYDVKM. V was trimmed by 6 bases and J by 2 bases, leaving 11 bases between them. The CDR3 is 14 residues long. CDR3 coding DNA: TGTGCCAGCAGCGGCCGGGGAACCAAAAACATTCAGTACTTC. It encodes CASSGRGTKNIQYF.

CDR3 sequence reads: CASSLESDGAGGYTF. CDR3 nucleotide sequence: TGTGCCAGCAGCTTAGAGTCGGACGGGGCTGGTGGCTACACCTTC. V and J are TRBV7-9 and TRBJ1-2; D perhaps matches TRBD1 (5 bases). With 1 base removed from V and 7 bases from J, the gap between germline ends came to 16 bases. CDR1 and CDR2 (germline): SEHNR, FQNEAQ (reference sequence). This CDR3 contains 15 residues.

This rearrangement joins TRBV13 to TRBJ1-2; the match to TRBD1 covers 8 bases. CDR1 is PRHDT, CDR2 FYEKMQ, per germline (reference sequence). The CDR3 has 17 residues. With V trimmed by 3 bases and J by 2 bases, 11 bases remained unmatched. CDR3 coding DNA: TGTGCCAGCAGCTTCCGGGACAGGTGGGTGAGGAACTATGGCTACACCTTC. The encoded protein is CASSFRDRWVRNYGYTF.

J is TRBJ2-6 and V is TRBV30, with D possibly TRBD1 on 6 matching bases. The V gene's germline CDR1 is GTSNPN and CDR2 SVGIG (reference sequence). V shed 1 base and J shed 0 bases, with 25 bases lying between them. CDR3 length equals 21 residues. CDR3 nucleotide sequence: TGTGCCTGGAGTGGGGTACCGGGACATCGGACCATGAGCTCTGGGGCCAACGTCCTGACTTTC. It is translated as CAWSGVPGHRTMSSGANVLTF.

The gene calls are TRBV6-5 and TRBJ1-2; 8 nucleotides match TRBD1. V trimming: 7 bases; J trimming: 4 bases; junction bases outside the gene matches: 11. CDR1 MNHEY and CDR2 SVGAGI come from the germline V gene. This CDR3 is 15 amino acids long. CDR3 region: CASTLRTGYFYGYTF. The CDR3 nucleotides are TGTGCCAGCACCTTACGGACAGGGTACTTCTATGGCTACACCTTC.

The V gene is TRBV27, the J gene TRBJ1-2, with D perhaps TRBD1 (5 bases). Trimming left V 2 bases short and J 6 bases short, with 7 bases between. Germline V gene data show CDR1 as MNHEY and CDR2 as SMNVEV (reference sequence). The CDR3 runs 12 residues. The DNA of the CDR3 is TGTGCCAGCAGTTTAGAGACAGATGGCTACACCTTC. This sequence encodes CASSLETDGYTF.

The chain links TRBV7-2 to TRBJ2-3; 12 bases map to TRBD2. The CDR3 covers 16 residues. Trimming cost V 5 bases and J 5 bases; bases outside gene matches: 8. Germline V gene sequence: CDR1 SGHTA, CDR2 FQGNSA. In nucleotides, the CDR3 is TGTGCCAGCAGCATCCGACTAGCGGGGGCGGGAGATACGCAGTATTTT. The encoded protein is CASSIRLAGAGDTQYF.

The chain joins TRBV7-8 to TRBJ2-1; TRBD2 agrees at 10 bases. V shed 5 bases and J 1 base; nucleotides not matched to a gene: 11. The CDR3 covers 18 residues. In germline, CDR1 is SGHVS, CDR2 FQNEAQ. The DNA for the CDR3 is TGTGCCAGCAGCCGTGAGGGAGGACTAGCGGTTTCCTACAATGAGCAGTTCTTC. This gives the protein CASSREGGLAVSYNEQFF.

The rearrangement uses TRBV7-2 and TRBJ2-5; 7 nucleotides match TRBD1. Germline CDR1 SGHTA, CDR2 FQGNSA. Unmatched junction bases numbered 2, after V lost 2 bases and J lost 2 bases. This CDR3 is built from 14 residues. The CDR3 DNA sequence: TGTGCCAGCAGCTTACGGGGACAGCAAGAGACCCAGTACTTC. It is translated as CASSLRGQQETQYF. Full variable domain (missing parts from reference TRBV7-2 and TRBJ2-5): GAGVSQSPSNKVTEKGKDVELRCDPISGHTALYWYRQSLGQGLEFLIYFQGNSAPDKSGLPSDRFSAERTGGSVSTLTIQRTQQEDSAVYLCASSLRGQQETQYFGPGTRLLVL.

As DNA, the CDR3 is TGCAGCGTTGACGGTACTAGCGGGAGTTTCGGGAATGAGCAGTTCTTC. Translation: CSVDGTSGSFGNEQFF. The chain recombines TRBV29-1 with TRBJ2-1; 11 nucleotides agree with TRBD2. The CDR3 is 16 residues long. V shed 3 bases and J 7 bases; nucleotides not matched to a gene: 11. Looked up from germline, CDR1 is SQVTM and CDR2 is ANQGSEA.

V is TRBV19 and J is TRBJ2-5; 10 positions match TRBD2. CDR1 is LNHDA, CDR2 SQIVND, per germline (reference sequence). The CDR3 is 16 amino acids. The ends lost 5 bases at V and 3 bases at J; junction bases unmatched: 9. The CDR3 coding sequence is TGTGCCAGTAGTGACTGGACTAGCGGAGACAAAGAGACCCAGTACTTC. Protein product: CASSDWTSGDKETQYF.

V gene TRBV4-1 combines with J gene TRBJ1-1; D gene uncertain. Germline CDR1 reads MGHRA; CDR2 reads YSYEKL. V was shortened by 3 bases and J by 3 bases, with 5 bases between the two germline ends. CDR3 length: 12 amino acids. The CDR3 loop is CASSHPDTEAFF. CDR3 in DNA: TGCGCCAGCAGCCATCCCGACACTGAAGCTTTCTTT.

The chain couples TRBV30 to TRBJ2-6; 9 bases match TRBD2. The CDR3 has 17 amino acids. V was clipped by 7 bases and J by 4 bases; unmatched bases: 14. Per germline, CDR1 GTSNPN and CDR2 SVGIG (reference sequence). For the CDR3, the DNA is TGTGCCTTGTATACAGGACTAGCGCCCGTGGGGGCCAACGTCCTGACTTTC. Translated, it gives CALYTGLAPVGANVLTF.

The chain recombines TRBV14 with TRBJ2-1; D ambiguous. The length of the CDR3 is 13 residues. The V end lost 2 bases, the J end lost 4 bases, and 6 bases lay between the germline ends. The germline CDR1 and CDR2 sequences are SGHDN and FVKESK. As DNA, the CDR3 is TGTGCCAGCAGCCAACAACGGTACAATGAGCAGTTCTTC. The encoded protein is CASSQQRYNEQFF.

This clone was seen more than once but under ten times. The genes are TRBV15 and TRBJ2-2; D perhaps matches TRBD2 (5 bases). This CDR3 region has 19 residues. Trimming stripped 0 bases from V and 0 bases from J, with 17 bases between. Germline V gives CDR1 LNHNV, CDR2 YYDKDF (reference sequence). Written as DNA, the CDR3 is TGTGCCACCAGCAGAGATAAGGGTTGGAGCGGACCGAACACCGGGGAGCTGTTTTTT. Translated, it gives CATSRDKGWSGPNTGELFF.

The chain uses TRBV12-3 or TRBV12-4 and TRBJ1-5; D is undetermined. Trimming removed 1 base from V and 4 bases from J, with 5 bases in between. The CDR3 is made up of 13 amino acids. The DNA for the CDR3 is TGTGCCAGCAGTTTAGAGATAAATCAGCCCCAGCATTTT. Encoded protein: CASSLEINQPQHF.

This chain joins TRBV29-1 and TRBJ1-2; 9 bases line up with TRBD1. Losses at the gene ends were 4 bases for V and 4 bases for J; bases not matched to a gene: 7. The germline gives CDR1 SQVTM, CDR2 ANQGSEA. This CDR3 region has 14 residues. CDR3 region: CSVGYRGRVYGYTF. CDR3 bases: TGCAGCGTTGGGTACAGGGGGCGCGTCTATGGCTACACCTTC.

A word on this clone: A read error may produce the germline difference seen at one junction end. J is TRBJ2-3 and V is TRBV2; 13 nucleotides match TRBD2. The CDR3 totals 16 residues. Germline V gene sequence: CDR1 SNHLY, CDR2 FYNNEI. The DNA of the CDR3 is TGTGCCAGCAGTGGACTAGCGGGGGGCCTCACAAATACGCAGTATTTT. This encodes CASSGLAGGLTNTQYF. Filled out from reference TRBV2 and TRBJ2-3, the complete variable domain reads EPEVTQTPSHQVTQMGQEVILRCVPISNHLYFYWYRQILGQKVEFLVSFYNNEISEKSEIFDDQFSVERPDGSNFTLKIRSTKLEDSAMYFCASSGLAGGLTNTQYFGPGTRLTVL.

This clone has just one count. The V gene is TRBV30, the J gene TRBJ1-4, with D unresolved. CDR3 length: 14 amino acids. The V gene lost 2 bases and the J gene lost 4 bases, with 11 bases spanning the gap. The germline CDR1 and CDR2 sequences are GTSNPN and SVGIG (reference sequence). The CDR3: CAWSFGDVNEKLFF. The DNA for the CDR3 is TGTGCCTGGAGTTTCGGGGATGTTAATGAAAAACTGTTTTTT.